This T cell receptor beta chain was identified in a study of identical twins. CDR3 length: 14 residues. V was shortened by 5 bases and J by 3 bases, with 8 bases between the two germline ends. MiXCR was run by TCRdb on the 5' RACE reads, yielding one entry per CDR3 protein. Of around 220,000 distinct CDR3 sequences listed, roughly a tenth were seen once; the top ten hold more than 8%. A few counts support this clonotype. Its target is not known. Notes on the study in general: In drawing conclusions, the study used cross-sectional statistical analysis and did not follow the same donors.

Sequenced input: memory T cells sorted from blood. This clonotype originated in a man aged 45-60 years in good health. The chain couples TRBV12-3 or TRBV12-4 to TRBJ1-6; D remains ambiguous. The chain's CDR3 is CASSRARYNSPLHF. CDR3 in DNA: TGTGCCAGCAGTCGGGCGCGCTATAATTCACCCCTCCACTTT.